Listed here are 28 T cell receptor beta chains from one sample, sequenced in a study of cytotoxic CD8 clonotypes in ibrutinib-treated CLL. The method was immunoSEQ multiplex PCR; TCRdb's version includes in-frame clones alone and lacks a portion of them. The sample shows roughly 180,000 clones, about 80% of them seen only once. The specimen was PBMCs, collected after 24 months of ibrutinib treatment. The receptors shown here come from a human donor with chronic lymphocytic leukemia.

This clone was detected only a few times. J is TRBJ1-2 and V is TRBV4-2, with no clear D. The CDR3 sequence is 15 residues long. The germline gives CDR1 LGHNA, CDR2 YNFKEQ. V shed 0 bases and J shed 0 bases, with 8 bases lying between them. CDR3 loop: CASSQEVGTNYGYTF. The DNA for the CDR3 is TGTGCCAGCAGCCAAGAAGTGGGGACTAACTATGGCTACACCTTC.

The V call is TRBV13, the J call TRBJ2-3, with D uncertain. The CDR3 has 12 amino acids. Germline V gene data show CDR1 as PRHDT and CDR2 as FYEKMQ (reference sequence). V lost 2 bases to trimming and J lost 4 bases, with 4 bases between them. CDR3 nucleotides: TGTGCCAGCAGCTTACTTTCAGATACGCAGTATTTT. Encoded protein: CASSLLSDTQYF.

The chain joins TRBV7-2 to TRBJ2-1; 9 bases agree with TRBD2. The CDR3 has 17 residues. In germline, CDR1 is SGHTA, CDR2 FQGNSA. V trimming: 5 bases; J trimming: 3 bases; junction bases outside the gene matches: 11. CDR3: CASSLRPGLADYNEQFF. CDR3 nucleotide sequence: TGTGCCAGCAGCCTACGGCCGGGACTAGCAGACTACAATGAGCAGTTCTTC.

The chain joins TRBV27 to TRBJ1-6; 7 nucleotides agree with TRBD1. The germline V gene encodes CDR1 MNHEY and CDR2 SMNVEV (reference sequence). The V segment lost 5 bases and the J segment 3 bases; nucleotides outside the gene matches: 4. CDR3 length: 15 residues. CDR3 protein: CASSRRDSYNSPLHF. In nucleotides, the CDR3 is TGTGCCAGCAGTCGCCGGGACAGCTATAATTCACCCCTCCACTTT.

This clone was detected once. The chain employs TRBV30 and TRBJ2-1; D may be TRBD2 (6 bases). The V gene lost 2 bases and the J gene lost 7 bases, with 12 bases spanning the gap. The CDR3 totals 13 residues. The germline V gene has CDR1 GTSNPN and CDR2 SVGIG (reference sequence). The CDR3 loop reads CAWSSQEGNEQFF. DNA for the CDR3: TGTGCCTGGAGTAGCCAGGAGGGAAATGAGCAGTTCTTC.

The chain recombines TRBV6-5 with TRBJ1-2; D remains ambiguous. CDR3 length: 16 amino acids. The germline gives CDR1 MNHEY, CDR2 SVGAGI. Trimming removed 0 bases from V and 6 bases from J, with 17 bases in between. CDR3 coding DNA: TGTGCCAGCAGTTACTCTCGGGCGGAAAATCGTAATGGCTACACCTTC. Amino acid sequence: CASSYSRAENRNGYTF.

The chain combines TRBV7-4 with TRBJ1-2; D perhaps matches TRBD1 (5 bases). CDR1 is SGHVT and CDR2 is SQSDAQ in the germline V gene. This CDR3 is built from 15 residues. V was pared by 3 bases and J by 4 bases, with 15 bases between. The CDR3 is CASSFYGGVGYGYTF. The CDR3 bases are TGTGCCAGCAGCTTTTATGGAGGGGTCGGCTATGGCTACACCTTC.

The chain employs TRBV19 and TRBJ1-3, with a possible D match to TRBD1 (5 bases). The CDR3 is 14 residues long. Deletions cut 7 bases from V and 7 bases from J, with 17 bases between. The germline V gene encodes CDR1 LNHDA and CDR2 SQIVND (reference sequence). CDR3 residues: CASIGLRGRNTIYF. The CDR3 bases are TGTGCCAGTATTGGGTTGCGGGGGAGGAACACCATATATTTT.

CDR3: CSARHQPQHF. The CDR3, as DNA: TGCAGTGCTAGACATCAGCCCCAGCATTTT. V and J are TRBV20-1 and TRBJ1-5; D gene uncertain. V gave up 2 bases and J gave up 5 bases, with 1 base separating them. The CDR3 totals 10 residues. Germline-derived CDR1 and CDR2 are DFQATT and SNEGSKA (reference sequence).

The rearrangement uses TRBV5-1 and TRBJ2-2, with D maybe TRBD2 (5 bases). The V end was cut by 4 bases, the J end by 5 bases, with 15 bases between. Germline V gives CDR1 SGHRS, CDR2 YFSETQ. This CDR3 is 15 amino acids long. The DNA of the CDR3 is TGCGCCAGCAGCGAATCCGGACCGGGAACCGGGGAGCTGTTTTTT. Its translation: CASSESGPGTGELFF.

The chain joins TRBV5-8 to TRBJ1-1; the match to TRBD1 covers 10 bases. Germline V CDR1 and CDR2: SGHTS, YDEGEE. Losses at the gene ends were 4 bases for V and 1 base for J; bases not matched to a gene: 7. The CDR3 runs 16 residues. The CDR3 protein is CASSPRDRGRNTEAFF. In nucleotides, the CDR3 is TGTGCCAGCAGCCCCCGGGACAGGGGCCGGAACACTGAAGCTTTCTTT.

The chain recombines TRBV9 with TRBJ2-1; D is ambiguous. The CDR3 loop spans 14 amino acids. Germline CDR1 SGDLS, CDR2 YYNGEE. With 5 bases removed from V and 9 bases from J, the gap between germline ends came to 18 bases. CDR3 DNA sequence: TGTGCCAGCAGTCGACTCGGGCAGTGGGGTGAGCAGTTCTTC. This translates into CASSRLGQWGEQFF. Full variable domain (outside the CDR3, taken from reference TRBV9 and TRBJ2-1): DSGVTQTPKHLITATGQRVTLRCSPRSGDLSVYWYQQSLDQGLQFLIQYYNGEERAKGNILERFSAQQFPDLHSELNLSSLELGDSALYFCASSRLGQWGEQFFGPGTRLTVL.

The chain carries TRBV25-1 and TRBJ1-1, with D possibly matching TRBD1 (6 bases). This CDR3 has 15 amino acids. V lost 5 bases and J lost 6, with 19 bases in between. Germline V CDR1 and CDR2: MGHDK, SYGVNS. CDR3: CASSTQGKIMSEAFF. CDR3 sequence (DNA): TGTGCCAGCAGTACACAGGGAAAGATAATGTCTGAAGCTTTCTTT.

The chain recombines TRBV2 with TRBJ1-5; D not resolved. This CDR3 region has 14 residues. Germline V gene sequence: CDR1 SNHLY, CDR2 FYNNEI. V lost 4 bases, J lost 2 bases, and 9 bases lay in between. DNA of the CDR3: TGTGCCAGCAGTGGGAATTGGGGCAATCAGCCCCAGCATTTT. Its translation: CASSGNWGNQPQHF.

The chain carries TRBV15 and TRBJ2-5; possibly TRBD1 for D (6 bases). The CDR3 contains 15 residues. CDR1 and CDR2 (germline): LNHNV, YYDKDF (reference sequence). V gave up 5 bases and J gave up 4 bases, with 17 bases separating them. The CDR3 here is CATSRRGRGGETQYF. CDR3 DNA: TGTGCCACCAGCCGCCGGGGCAGGGGTGGAGAGACCCAGTACTTC.

The genes are TRBV13 and TRBJ1-1; no definite D call. V was shortened by 0 bases and J by 6 bases, with 17 bases between the two germline ends. There are 16 residues in the CDR3. Germline V gives CDR1 PRHDT, CDR2 FYEKMQ (reference sequence). The CDR3 sequence is CASSLGRAVTYAEAFF. CDR3 sequence (DNA): TGTGCCAGCAGCTTAGGCCGGGCCGTGACGTACGCTGAAGCTTTCTTT. Looking up the rest from reference TRBV13 and TRBJ1-1 gives the full variable domain: AAGVIQSPRHLIKEKRETATLKCYPIPRHDTVYWYQQGPGQDPQFLISFYEKMQSDKGSIPDRFSAQQFSDYHSELNMSSLELGDSALYFCASSLGRAVTYAEAFFGQGTRLTVV.

This chain joins TRBV28 and TRBJ1-1, with TRBD1 matching 8 bases. The V and J ends lost 5 bases and 5 bases, in that order; junction bases with no gene match: 13. The CDR3 has 16 amino acids. Germline CDR1 is MDHEN and CDR2 is SYDVKM. CDR3 coding DNA: TGTGCCAGCAGTCCCCCCAGGGGGCGCCGATTTACTGAAGCTTTCTTT. Translation gives CASSPPRGRRFTEAFF.

The CDR3 DNA sequence: TGTGCCAGCACAGAAGGGGGACTAGCGCTGCGAGGTGAGCAGTTCTTC. Its protein product is CASTEGGLALRGEQFF. The rearrangement links TRBV7-8 to TRBJ2-1, with 10 bases fitting TRBD2. CDR1 SGHVS and CDR2 FQNEAQ come from the germline V gene. With V trimmed by 7 bases and J by 9 bases, 15 bases remained unmatched. The CDR3 runs 16 residues.

The chain combines TRBV7-6 with TRBJ1-3; D not resolved. Germline V gives CDR1 SGHVS, CDR2 FNYEAQ. With 0 bases removed from V and 0 bases from J, the gap between germline ends came to 9 bases. CDR3 length: 16 residues. CDR3 bases: TGTGCCAGCAGCTTAGCAAGGGCAGACTCTGGAAACACCATATATTTT. Its protein product is CASSLARADSGNTIYF.

In its sample, this clone was seen a few times. J is TRBJ2-2 and V is TRBV12-5, with TRBD2 as a possible D gene (6 bases). V shed 4 bases and J shed 4 bases, with 10 bases lying between them. CDR1 and CDR2 from the germline V gene are LGHNT and FRNRAP. The CDR3 is 14 residues long. CDR3 nucleotides: TGTGCTAGTGGTTCACCGACTAGCACCGGGGAGCTGTTTTTT. Translation: CASGSPTSTGELFF.

This chain connects TRBV18 to TRBJ1-2; D possibly corresponds to TRBD1 (6 bases). This CDR3 is 16 amino acids long. Germline CDR1 reads KGHSH; CDR2 reads LQKENI. V was cut by 7 bases and J by 4 bases, with 22 bases left in between. The CDR3 DNA reads as TGTGCCAGCTTACAGGGAGGAGGGCTAACGAGCTATGGCTACACCTTC. This gives the protein CASLQGGGLTSYGYTF. Full variable domain (outside the CDR3, taken from reference TRBV18 and TRBJ1-2): NAGVMQNPRHLVRRRGQEARLRCSPMKGHSHVYWYRQLPEEGLKFMVYLQKENIIDESGMPKERFSAEFPKEGPSILRIQQVVRGDSAAYFCASLQGGGLTSYGYTFGSGTRLTVV.

The V gene is TRBV6-4, the J gene TRBJ1-1, with 8 bases lining up with TRBD1. Germline trimming cut 6 bases from V and 4 bases from J; bases unmatched to any gene: 10. The CDR3 is 15 amino acids. Germline lookup yields CDR1 MRHNA and CDR2 SNTAGT. CDR3 sequence reads: CASSQGQGRGTEAFF. The CDR3 DNA follows: TGTGCCAGCAGCCAAGGACAGGGAAGAGGCACTGAAGCTTTCTTT.

This chain joins TRBV7-9 and TRBJ2-1, with D possibly matching TRBD2 (5 bases). V lost 5 bases to trimming and J lost 0 bases, with 11 bases between them. Germline loops: CDR1 SEHNR, CDR2 FQNEAQ (reference sequence). The CDR3 runs 15 residues. The DNA of the CDR3 is TGTGCCAGCAGCGCGCGGGTCCTCTCCTACAATGAGCAGTTCTTC. The encoded protein is CASSARVLSYNEQFF.

V usage is TRBV18 and J usage is TRBJ1-4, with 12 positions matching TRBD1. V shed 3 bases and J 4 bases; nucleotides not matched to a gene: 3. The CDR3 is 16 residues long. Germline V gene lookup returns CDR1 KGHSH and CDR2 LQKENI. The CDR3 DNA follows: TGTGCCAGCTCACCGGGACAGGGGGCCGTTAATGAAAAACTGTTTTTT. This gives the protein CASSPGQGAVNEKLFF.

This clone was seen more than once but under ten times. V is TRBV4-1 and J is TRBJ1-5; TRBD1 aligns across 7 bases. The CDR3 extends over 15 amino acids. The germline V gene encodes CDR1 MGHRA and CDR2 YSYEKL. The V segment lost 4 bases and the J segment 2 bases; nucleotides outside the gene matches: 5. The CDR3 DNA is TGCGCCAGCAGCCTAACAGGGGATGGCAATCAGCCCCAGCATTTT. This sequence encodes CASSLTGDGNQPQHF.

This chain connects TRBV27 to TRBJ1-3, with D possibly TRBD1 on 5 matching bases. The CDR3 covers 17 residues. CDR1 MNHEY and CDR2 SMNVEV come from the germline V gene (reference sequence). V shed 5 bases and J shed 0 bases, with 17 bases lying between them. This chain's CDR3 is CASSHRGEGFSGNTIYF. For the CDR3, the DNA is TGTGCCAGCAGTCACCGGGGAGAGGGGTTCTCTGGAAACACCATATATTTT.

The V and J genes are TRBV18 and TRBJ2-3, with unresolved D. Germline assignment: CDR1 KGHSH and CDR2 LQKENI. Trimming took off 3 bases at V and 8 bases at J, with 12 bases between the two ends. The CDR3 length is 13 residues. CDR3 in amino acids: CASSPDSLGTQYF. As DNA, the CDR3 is TGTGCCAGCTCACCGGATAGTCTCGGTACGCAGTATTTT.

The chain recombines TRBV10-2 with TRBJ1-6; no firm D call. In germline, CDR1 is WSHSY, CDR2 SAAADI. Trimming removed 4 bases from V and 0 bases from J, with 13 bases in between. The CDR3 consists of 17 residues. The CDR3 DNA is TGCGCCAGCAGTGCGGTGGTCGGCAGCTCCTATAATTCACCCCTCCACTTT. Its protein is CASSAVVGSSYNSPLHF.